The 10 T cell receptor beta chains reported below all come from one sample, sequenced in a study of blood T cell repertoires in COVID-19. Generated by immunoSEQ multiplex PCR, the TCRdb table keeps only in-frame clones and is missing some. This table holds about 300,000 clones, approximately 82% found once. The sequencing sample was made of peripheral blood. The receptors shown here come from a woman aged 45 to 65 with acute or convalescent COVID-19.

The V and J genes are TRBV4-1 and TRBJ2-5, with TRBD2 identical over 8 bases. V was pared by 1 base and J by 2 bases, with 6 bases of the junction left unmatched. The germline V gene has CDR1 MGHRA and CDR2 YSYEKL. The CDR3 is 16 residues long. The CDR3 spells CASSQGSAGGQETQYF. In DNA, the CDR3 is TGCGCCAGCAGCCAAGGGTCGGCGGGGGGTCAAGAGACCCAGTACTTC.

The V call is TRBV19, the J call TRBJ1-1; a possible D gene is TRBD1 (5 bases). V was shortened by 5 bases and J by 5 bases, with 18 bases between the two germline ends. The CDR3 has 15 amino acids. CDR1 is LNHDA and CDR2 is SQIVND in the germline V gene (reference sequence). The CDR3 protein is CASSPTASGGTEAFF. The CDR3 nucleotides read TGTGCCAGTAGTCCTACGGCATCTGGGGGGACTGAAGCTTTCTTT.

The V call is TRBV18, the J call TRBJ1-2; 8 bases agree with TRBD1. The CDR3 has 15 residues. Germline assignment: CDR1 KGHSH and CDR2 LQKENI. Losses at the gene ends were 6 bases for V and 4 bases for J; bases not matched to a gene: 10. Here the CDR3 DNA reads TGTGCCAGCTCTCCCGGGGGACAGGCCCCCTATGGCTACACCTTC. Translated: CASSPGGQAPYGYTF.

As for this clone: Other DNA sequences in the sample encode the same CDR3. The chain has TRBV30 and TRBJ1-5, with D possibly TRBD1 on 5 matching bases. The germline gives CDR1 GTSNPN, CDR2 SVGIG (reference sequence). CDR3 length: 13 residues. Deletions cut 0 bases from V and 4 bases from J, with 7 bases between. CDR3 sequence reads: CAWSVRGNQPQHF. The CDR3 DNA reads as TGTGCCTGGAGTGTAAGGGGTAATCAGCCCCAGCATTTT.

V usage is TRBV27 and J usage is TRBJ2-3; D is unclear. The V end lost 4 bases, the J end lost 6 bases, and 8 bases lay between the germline ends. CDR1 and CDR2 (germline): MNHEY, SMNVEV (reference sequence). CDR3 length: 12 amino acids. The CDR3 DNA is TGTGCCAGCAGTTCCCCCCGGGATACGCAGTATTTT. Amino acids: CASSSPRDTQYF.

This chain joins TRBV18 and TRBJ2-3; 7 bases are shared with TRBD2. CDR1 and CDR2 (germline): KGHSH, LQKENI. The ends lost 8 bases at V and 0 bases at J; junction bases unmatched: 5. CDR3 length: 14 residues. The DNA of the CDR3 is TGTGCCAGCCTAGCGGCACTTAGCACAGATACGCAGTATTTT. The encoded protein is CASLAALSTDTQYF.

This chain joins TRBV5-1 and TRBJ2-1, with 10 bases aligning to TRBD2. This CDR3 spans 16 amino acids. Per the germline V gene, CDR1 is SGHRS and CDR2 is YFSETQ. V was pared by 4 bases and J by 0 bases, with 4 bases of the junction left unmatched. The CDR3 DNA sequence: TGCGCCAGCAGCGTCGGGACTAGCGTCTCCTACAATGAGCAGTTCTTC. Its translation: CASSVGTSVSYNEQFF.

This rearrangement joins TRBV13 to TRBJ1-5, with 7 bases fitting TRBD1. The junction had 5 bases not matched to a gene; V was cut back by 3 bases and J by 0 bases. The V gene's germline CDR1 is PRHDT and CDR2 FYEKMQ (reference sequence). This CDR3 is built from 16 residues. The CDR3: CASSFGGGISNQPQHF. The CDR3 DNA follows: TGTGCCAGCAGCTTTGGAGGGGGCATTAGCAATCAGCCCCAGCATTTT.

The J gene is TRBJ2-6, the V gene TRBV5-6, with TRBD1 matching 9 bases. CDR3 length: 17 residues. Germline loops: CDR1 SGHDT, CDR2 YYEEEE. V trimming: 5 bases; J trimming: 3 bases; junction bases outside the gene matches: 9. The chain's CDR3 is CASRVGDREGGANVLTF. In nucleotides, the CDR3 is TGTGCCAGCAGGGTGGGGGACAGGGAAGGTGGGGCCAACGTCCTGACTTTC.

This clone was counted only a few times. V is TRBV5-6 and J is TRBJ2-1; TRBD2 aligns across 10 bases. The trim removed 3 bases at V and 4 bases at J, leaving 4 bases unmatched. CDR1 is SGHDT and CDR2 is YYEEEE in the germline V gene. The CDR3 covers 15 residues. CDR3 bases: TGTGCCAGCAGCTATGGACTAGCGGAGTACAATGAGCAGTTCTTC. Translating it yields CASSYGLAEYNEQFF.